Reported below is one T cell receptor (beta chain). Its antigen has not been determined. No base qualities exist here, and no much larger clone lies one base off it. The donors were healthy, HIV-negative adults with no recently reported acute infections or vaccinations. Every donor was a Caucasian adult living in Nashville, Tennessee, USA. CD4+ T cells were enriched by magnetic negative selection, after which naive cells were positively selected on CD45RA and the negative fraction was taken as the memory subset. Blood was collected by leukapheresis, and PBMCs were isolated by Ficoll-Histopaque density gradient centrifugation and then cryopreserved in liquid nitrogen vapor phase. Analytical flow cytometry was used to check the purity and quantity of every magnetically sorted T cell population. Genomic DNA was isolated from every sorted fraction and measured by UV absorbance on a Nanodrop 2000c. This sample is drawn from a study of shared clonotypes between healthy human individuals (dated by TCRdb to about 2020). Study-level background: The cohort comprised a couple of women and a few men aged 18 to 49 years. Leukapheresis yielded between about 0.9 and 9.5 billion PBMCs per donor. Different laboratories and diverse techniques were used to prepare libraries and sequence TCR repertoires, to increase sequencing depth and limit assay-specific biases. To estimate repertoire size and how much clonotypes are shared between individuals, the study performed deep sequencing of blood TCR repertoires from a few healthy adults. Per donor, three plates each were used for CD4 naive and CD4 memory, two for CD8 naive, and one for CD8 memory.

The junction carries 10 bases between V and J, which are trimmed by 7 bases and 1 base respectively. Sequences SNHLY (CDR1) and FYNNEI (CDR2) are obtained from the germline V gene. Its CDR3 holds 13 amino acids, cysteine through phenylalanine. Only CDR3 DNA remains: 39 bases, in frame from the first base. Using the deep immunoSEQ assay, multiplex PCR amplified TCR CDR3 regions from genomic DNA. Extracted genomic DNA from each cell subset was distributed evenly across all wells of several immunoSEQ 96-well plates, and each plate was treated as a replicate. For sorted subsets, about 220 ng of genomic DNA, equivalent to 30,000 or so T cell genomes, went into each replicate PCR. Purified libraries were measured with a Qubit 3.0 fluorometer, size-checked on a Bioanalyzer 2100, and measured again with the KAPA Library Quantification kit. Every immunoSEQ 96-well plate was sequenced on a dedicated single-read 150-cycle Illumina NextSeq 550 flow cell. The paper's data handling went like this. Because only junctional sequences without quality scores were contained in the immunoSEQ output, filtering matching that applied to full-length reads could not be performed. To assign V/J genes and CDR3, sequences were annotated using PyIR, a Python wrapper for IgBLAST v1.9, with IMGT germline references. Any read was removed if the V/J assignment was weak (E-value above 1e-6), the CDR3 was missing, or the read contained stop codons, out-of-frame junctions, or ambiguous translated residues. V3J clonotypes were defined as sequences sharing an identical inferred V gene, J gene, and CDR3 amino acid sequence. Percentage overlap between repertoires was calculated by dividing the number of shared unique clonotypes by the size of the smaller repertoire. Three approaches were used to assess repertoire richness: RTK rarefaction, the Chao1 estimator, and Recon v2.1 estimates of unobserved clonotypes. For all TCRbeta clonotypes obtained by the gDNA method from several donors, generation probabilities were computed with OLGA. TCRdb provides this immuneACCESS table in a form limited to in-frame rearrangements. Some clones are lacking; in checked studies, under half of them reflect an unresolved V gene, and why the rest are absent is not known. V and J calls and clone size are those listed in that table; D and trimming were worked out from the DNA. The sample contains about 1.1 million clones, approximately 80% of them found a single time. About 0.94% of the sample comes from the top ten.

The study at large found these results: Rarefaction of sorted-subset datasets indicated incomplete sequencing despite the large sequencing depth. Around 5% of naive CD4, 3% to 3.5% of naive CD8, approximately 2% of memory CD4, and around 0.42% of memory CD8 clonotypes were shared across a few donors. Naive subsets generally had larger estimated clonotype richness than memory subsets did. Based on pairwise subsampling, the degree of clonotype sharing among donors was expected to be affected by sequencing depth. Compared with non-shared clonotypes, the clonotypes found in all four sorted-subset donors had higher generation probabilities. The small number of donors limited the genetic and exposure-history diversity represented. Sampling was restricted to blood, and TCR repertoires in tissue are likely to differ from TCR repertoires in blood.

Sample: memory CD4+ T cells from PBMCs. Reading the label with the study, this specimen's cell subset or site is: CD45RA-negative fraction. The receptor's source is a man aged 18-30 years in good health. Some clones in this sample may be carry-over from other donors' samples. The chain employs TRBV2 and TRBJ1-1; the D gene identity is not certain. The DNA is TGTGCCAGCACCGACACTTGGAACACTGAAGCTTTCTTT. It encodes CASTDTWNTEAFF.